The 24 T cell receptor beta chains below all came from one sample that was sequenced in a study of blood T cell repertoires in COVID-19. The method was immunoSEQ multiplex PCR; TCRdb's version includes in-frame clones alone and lacks a portion of them. The sample carries around 150,000 clones, approximately 80% recorded once. The sequencing sample was made of peripheral blood. These receptors originate from a human donor in a cohort sampled during active COVID-19.

This chain connects TRBV29-1 to TRBJ1-5, with TRBD1 identical over 7 bases. This CDR3 has 13 amino acids. V lost 7 bases to trimming and J lost 11 bases; unmatched junction nucleotides: 14. CDR1 and CDR2 (germline): SQVTM, ANQGSEA. The CDR3 protein is CSAQTGRQGTQHF. In DNA, the CDR3 is TGCAGCGCCCAGACAGGGCGCCAAGGGACCCAGCATTTT. Full variable domain (remainder filled in from reference TRBV29-1 and TRBJ1-5): SAVISQKPSRDICQRGTSLTIQCQVDSQVTMMFWYRQQPGQSLTLIATANQGSEATYESGFVIDKFPISRPNLTFSTLTVSNMSPEDSSIYLCSAQTGRQGTQHFGDGTRLSIL.

The gene calls are TRBV5-1 and TRBJ2-5; TRBD1 agrees at 9 bases. Germline V lookup: CDR1 SGHRS, CDR2 YFSETQ. This CDR3 is 14 amino acids long. V trimming: 4 bases; J trimming: 7 bases; junction bases outside the gene matches: 8. Written as DNA, the CDR3 is TGCGCCAGCAGCAACGGACAGGGGTCGGGGACCCAGTACTTC. Protein: CASSNGQGSGTQYF.

The chain links TRBV5-1 to TRBJ1-3; tentatively, D is TRBD1 (5 bases). Germline CDR1 and CDR2: SGHRS and YFSETQ. The CDR3 has 16 amino acids. V dropped 0 bases and J dropped 1 base, with 11 bases sitting between them. The chain's CDR3 is CASSLGGRESGNTIYF. The CDR3 DNA reads as TGCGCCAGCAGCTTGGGGGGCAGGGAATCTGGAAACACCATATATTTT.

V gene TRBV28 combines with J gene TRBJ1-4, with 9 nucleotides matching TRBD1. CDR3 length equals 17 residues. V shed 4 bases and J 7 bases; nucleotides not matched to a gene: 13. CDR1 and CDR2 (germline): MDHEN, SYDVKM. The CDR3 DNA reads as TGTGCCAGCAGTTATTCCGGGACAGGGAGTTTTAGTGAAAAACTGTTTTTT. Translated: CASSYSGTGSFSEKLFF.

The chain is built from TRBV3-1 (or the pseudogene TRBV3-2) and TRBJ1-2; D might be TRBD1 (5 bases). Trimming stripped 6 bases from V and 6 bases from J, with 14 bases between. The CDR3 is 13 amino acids. Germline lookup yields CDR1 LGHDT and CDR2 YNNKEL (reference sequence). The CDR3 sequence is CASRPDRTHGYTF. In DNA, the CDR3 is TGTGCCAGCAGACCTGACAGAACCCATGGCTACACCTTC.

This clone came up a few times. This chain connects TRBV7-2 to TRBJ1-2, with D tentatively TRBD1 (6 bases). This CDR3 has 14 amino acids. Trimming removed 8 bases at V and 8 bases at J, with 21 bases between. CDR1 is SGHTA and CDR2 is FQGNSA in the germline V gene. This CDR3 is CASSPNRERGGYTF. In nucleotides, the CDR3 is TGTGCCAGCTCCCCGAACAGGGAACGGGGCGGCTACACCTTC.

The V call is TRBV12-3 or TRBV12-4, the J call TRBJ1-2, with 7 bases matching TRBD1. J lost 7 bases, V lost 3 bases, and 5 bases had no gene match. The CDR3 runs 13 residues. The CDR3 region is CASSLRGRSGYTF. For the CDR3, the DNA is TGTGCCAGCAGTTTGAGGGGGCGGAGTGGCTACACCTTC.

This sequence joins TRBV3-1 (or the pseudogene TRBV3-2) and TRBJ1-2, with D maybe TRBD1 (6 bases). Trimming took off 0 bases at V and 3 bases at J, with 14 bases between the two ends. CDR3 length: 16 residues. Germline V CDR1 and CDR2: LGHDT, YNNKEL (reference sequence). The CDR3 spells CASSQDGWDTYYGYTF. CDR3 in DNA: TGTGCCAGCAGCCAAGACGGCTGGGACACCTACTATGGCTACACCTTC.

V is TRBV5-1 and J is TRBJ2-3, with 11 bases aligning to TRBD2. CDR3 length: 16 amino acids. Per the germline V gene, CDR1 is SGHRS and CDR2 is YFSETQ. J lost 4 bases, V lost 4 bases, and 8 bases had no gene match. CDR3 DNA: TGCGCCAGCAGCCCGGTAGCGGGGGGGGCCCCAGATACGCAGTATTTT. Translation: CASSPVAGGAPDTQYF.

The chain employs TRBV3-1 (or the pseudogene TRBV3-2) and TRBJ1-4, with TRBD1 identical over 9 bases. The CDR3 covers 18 residues. V lost 2 bases, J lost 0 bases, and 7 bases stayed unmatched. From germline, CDR1 is LGHDT and CDR2 YNNKEL (reference sequence). The CDR3 DNA follows: TGTGCCAGCAGCCAAAGACAGGGGGAGATCCCAACTAATGAAAAACTGTTTTTT. Translated, it gives CASSQRQGEIPTNEKLFF.

The V gene is TRBV7-2, the J gene TRBJ2-3; 10 bases map to TRBD2. V was pared by 3 bases and J by 6 bases, with 9 bases of the junction left unmatched. Germline CDR1 is SGHTA and CDR2 is FQGNSA. The CDR3 covers 16 residues. The CDR3 here is CASSFTSGTWGDTQYF. In DNA form, the CDR3 reads TGTGCCAGCAGCTTCACTAGCGGGACATGGGGGGATACGCAGTATTTT.

Regarding this clone: The junction differs from germline at one of its ends, possibly a read error. V gene TRBV7-2 combines with J gene TRBJ1-2, with 8 bases that match TRBD1. The germline V gene has CDR1 SGHTA and CDR2 FQGNSA. CDR3 length: 13 residues. Here the CDR3 reads CASSLGTGPNTFF. The DNA for the CDR3 is TGTGCCAGCAGCTTAGGGACAGGGCCTAATACATTCTTC.

This clone was counted a single time. The V gene is TRBV10-1, the J gene TRBJ1-5; perhaps TRBD1 as D (6 bases). The CDR3 consists of 15 residues. CDR1 and CDR2 from the germline V gene are WNHNN and SYGVQD (reference sequence). V shed 10 bases and J shed 4 bases, with 20 bases lying between them. The CDR3 reads CATTKGEQGNQPQHF. The CDR3 coding sequence is TGCGCCACCACAAAGGGGGAACAGGGAAATCAGCCCCAGCATTTT.

The chain links TRBV5-1 to TRBJ1-6; 7 bases are a match to TRBD1. Germline V lookup: CDR1 SGHRS, CDR2 YFSETQ. V dropped 4 bases and J dropped 14; count of bases not matched to a gene: 12. The CDR3 runs to 14 residues. CDR3 in amino acids: CASSRDSRRLALHF. Written as DNA, the CDR3 is TGCGCCAGCAGCAGGGACAGTAGGAGGTTGGCCCTCCACTTT.

V usage is TRBV5-6 and J usage is TRBJ2-7, with 7 bases fitting TRBD1. The CDR3 is made up of 14 amino acids. Germline CDR1 is SGHDT and CDR2 is YYEEEE. CDR3 protein: CATRPGQASYEQYF. The DNA for the CDR3 is TGTGCTACCAGACCCGGACAGGCATCCTACGAGCAGTACTTC.

The V and J genes are TRBV24-1 and TRBJ2-3; 13 bases match TRBD2. This CDR3 has 16 amino acids. CDR1 and CDR2 (germline): KGHDR, SFDVKD. The V gene end was trimmed by 2 bases and the J gene end by 5 bases; junction bases not matched to a gene: 3. The CDR3 here is CATSDWTSGGGDTQYF. CDR3 in DNA: TGTGCCACCAGTGATTGGACTAGCGGGGGAGGAGATACGCAGTATTTT.

This clone was picked up one time. The CDR3 coding sequence is TGTGCCAGCAGGGCCCGGGACAGGGGGTACGAGCAGTACTTC. This sequence encodes CASRARDRGYEQYF. V usage is TRBV6-5 and J usage is TRBJ2-7; TRBD1 aligns across 11 bases. Germline loops: CDR1 MNHEY, CDR2 SVGAGI. Trimming at V came to 6 bases and at J to 4 bases, leaving 5 bases not matched to a gene. CDR3 length: 14 residues.

CDR3 sequence reads: CASSQREPESTDTQYF. As DNA, the CDR3 is TGTGCCAGCAGCCAAAGGGAGCCGGAGAGCACAGATACGCAGTATTTT. This sequence joins TRBV6-4 and TRBJ2-3; a weak D match, TRBD2 (5 bases). This CDR3 contains 16 residues. With 6 bases removed from V and 0 bases from J, the gap between germline ends came to 16 bases. Germline loops: CDR1 MRHNA, CDR2 SNTAGT.

V gene TRBV27 combines with J gene TRBJ1-4; D is unresolved. Deletions cut 6 bases from V and 0 bases from J, with 11 bases between. CDR3 length: 15 amino acids. Germline V lookup: CDR1 MNHEY, CDR2 SMNVEV (reference sequence). The CDR3 coding sequence is TGTGCCAGCAGGGACTGGGCAGCAACTAATGAAAAACTGTTTTTT. Encoded protein: CASRDWAATNEKLFF.

The rearrangement joins TRBV4-3 to TRBJ1-2; 7 nucleotides line up with TRBD1. Germline V gene lookup returns CDR1 LGHNA and CDR2 YSLEER. The CDR3 extends over 17 amino acids. V lost 0 bases and J lost 7; bases outside the gene matches: 14. CDR3 residues: CASSQDLSIRTGGGYTF. The CDR3 nucleotides read TGCGCCAGCAGCCAAGATCTCAGCATTCGGACAGGCGGTGGCTACACCTTC.

The chain has TRBV6-5 and TRBJ2-3; D remains ambiguous. Germline CDR1 reads MNHEY; CDR2 reads SVGAGI. This CDR3 spans 14 amino acids. Trimming left V 5 bases short and J 3 bases short, with 12 bases between. Here the CDR3 reads CASSRQEATDTQYF. The CDR3 DNA reads TGTGCCAGCAGTCGTCAAGAGGCGACAGATACGCAGTATTTT.

Turning to this clone: The same CDR3 arises from other DNA sequences in this sample as well. The CDR3 loop is CASSVGAGNQETQYF. CDR3 nucleotide sequence: TGTGCCAGCAGCGTAGGAGCGGGGAACCAAGAGACCCAGTACTTC. V gene TRBV9 combines with J gene TRBJ2-5; TRBD2 agrees at 7 bases. The trim removed 0 bases at V and 0 bases at J, leaving 2 bases unmatched. The CDR3 sequence is 15 residues long. Germline V gene sequence: CDR1 SGDLS, CDR2 YYNGEE.

This chain connects TRBV29-1 to TRBJ1-2, with TRBD1 matching over 7 bases. The V gene end was trimmed by 2 bases and the J gene end by 7 bases; junction bases not matched to a gene: 13. This CDR3 has 15 amino acids. Germline CDR1 and CDR2: SQVTM and ANQGSEA. The CDR3 sequence is CSVEKLRQGGGGYTF. The CDR3 bases are TGCAGCGTTGAAAAGTTACGACAGGGTGGCGGTGGCTACACCTTC.

The chain recombines TRBV2 with TRBJ1-2; D possibly corresponds to TRBD1 (5 bases). The CDR3 contains 12 residues. The V end was cut by 4 bases, the J end by 7 bases, with 10 bases between. Germline CDR1 and CDR2: SNHLY and FYNNEI. The CDR3 reads CASSALRAGYTF. CDR3 coding DNA: TGTGCCAGCAGTGCCCTCAGGGCTGGCTACACCTTC.